This T cell receptor (beta chain) was captured in a study of blood T cell repertoires in COVID-19. The data were produced by immunoSEQ multiplex PCR, yet TCRdb's version contains in-frame clones alone and is incomplete. The repertoire holds about 100,000 clones, with around 87% as singletons. Trimming pared 6 bases from V and 5 bases from J, leaving 20 bases between. Germline CDR1 reads KGHSH; CDR2 reads LQKENI. The CDR3 extends over 15 amino acids. The receptor was derived from a man in his fifties or sixties with active or convalescent COVID-19. The rearrangement uses TRBV18 and TRBJ2-7; weak D call: TRBD2 (5 bases). The sample comprised peripheral blood. CDR3 sequence: CASSLGSGFSDEQYF. CDR3 bases: TGTGCCAGCTCTCTCGGCAGTGGTTTTAGCGACGAGCAGTACTTC.